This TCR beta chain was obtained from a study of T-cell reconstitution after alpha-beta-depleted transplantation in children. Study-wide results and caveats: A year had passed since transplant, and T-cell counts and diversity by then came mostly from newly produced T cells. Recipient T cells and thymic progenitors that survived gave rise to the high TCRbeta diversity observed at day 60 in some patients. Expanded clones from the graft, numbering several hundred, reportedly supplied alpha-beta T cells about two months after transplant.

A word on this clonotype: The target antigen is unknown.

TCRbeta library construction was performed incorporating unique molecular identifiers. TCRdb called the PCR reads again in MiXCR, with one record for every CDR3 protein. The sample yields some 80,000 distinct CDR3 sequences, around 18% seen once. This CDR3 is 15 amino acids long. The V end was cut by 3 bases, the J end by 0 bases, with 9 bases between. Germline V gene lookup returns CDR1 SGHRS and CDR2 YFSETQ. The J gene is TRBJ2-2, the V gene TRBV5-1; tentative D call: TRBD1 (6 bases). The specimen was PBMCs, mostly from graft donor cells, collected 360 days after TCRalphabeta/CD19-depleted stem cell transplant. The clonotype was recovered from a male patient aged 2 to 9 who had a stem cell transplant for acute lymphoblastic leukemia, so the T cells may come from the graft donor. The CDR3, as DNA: TGCGCCAGCAGCTCCTGGACAGCGAACACCGGGGAGCTGTTTTTT. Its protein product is CASSSWTANTGELFF.